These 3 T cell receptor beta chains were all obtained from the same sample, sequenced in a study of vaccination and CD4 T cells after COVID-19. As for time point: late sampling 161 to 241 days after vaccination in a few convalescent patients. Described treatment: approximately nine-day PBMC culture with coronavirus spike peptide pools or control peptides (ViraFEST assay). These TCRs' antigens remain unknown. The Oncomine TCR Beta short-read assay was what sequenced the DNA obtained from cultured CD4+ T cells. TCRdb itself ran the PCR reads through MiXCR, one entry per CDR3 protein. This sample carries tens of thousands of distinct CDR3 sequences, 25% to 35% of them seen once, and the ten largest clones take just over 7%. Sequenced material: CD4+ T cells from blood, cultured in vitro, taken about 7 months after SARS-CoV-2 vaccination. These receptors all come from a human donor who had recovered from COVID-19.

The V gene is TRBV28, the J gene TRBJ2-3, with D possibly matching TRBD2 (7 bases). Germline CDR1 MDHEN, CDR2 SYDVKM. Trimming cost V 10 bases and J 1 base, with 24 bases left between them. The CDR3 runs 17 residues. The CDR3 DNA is TGTGCCACGGCTAGGGGGGGATCAAGGTTTGGCACAGATACGCAGTATTTT. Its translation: CATARGGSRFGTDTQYF.

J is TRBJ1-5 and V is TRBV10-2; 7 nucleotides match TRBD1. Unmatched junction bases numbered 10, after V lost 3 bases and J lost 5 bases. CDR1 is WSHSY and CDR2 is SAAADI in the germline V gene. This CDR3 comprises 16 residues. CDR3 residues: CASSDIRGQKDQPQHF. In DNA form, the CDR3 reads TGCGCCAGCAGTGACATCCGGGGACAGAAAGATCAGCCCCAGCATTTT.

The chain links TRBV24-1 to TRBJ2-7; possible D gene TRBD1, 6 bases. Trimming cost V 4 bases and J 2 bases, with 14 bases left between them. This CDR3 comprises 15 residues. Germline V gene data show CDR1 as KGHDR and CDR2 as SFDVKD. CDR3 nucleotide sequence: TGTGCCACCAGTGACCCCCGGGACAAACCCTACGAGCAGTACTTC. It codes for CATSDPRDKPYEQYF.